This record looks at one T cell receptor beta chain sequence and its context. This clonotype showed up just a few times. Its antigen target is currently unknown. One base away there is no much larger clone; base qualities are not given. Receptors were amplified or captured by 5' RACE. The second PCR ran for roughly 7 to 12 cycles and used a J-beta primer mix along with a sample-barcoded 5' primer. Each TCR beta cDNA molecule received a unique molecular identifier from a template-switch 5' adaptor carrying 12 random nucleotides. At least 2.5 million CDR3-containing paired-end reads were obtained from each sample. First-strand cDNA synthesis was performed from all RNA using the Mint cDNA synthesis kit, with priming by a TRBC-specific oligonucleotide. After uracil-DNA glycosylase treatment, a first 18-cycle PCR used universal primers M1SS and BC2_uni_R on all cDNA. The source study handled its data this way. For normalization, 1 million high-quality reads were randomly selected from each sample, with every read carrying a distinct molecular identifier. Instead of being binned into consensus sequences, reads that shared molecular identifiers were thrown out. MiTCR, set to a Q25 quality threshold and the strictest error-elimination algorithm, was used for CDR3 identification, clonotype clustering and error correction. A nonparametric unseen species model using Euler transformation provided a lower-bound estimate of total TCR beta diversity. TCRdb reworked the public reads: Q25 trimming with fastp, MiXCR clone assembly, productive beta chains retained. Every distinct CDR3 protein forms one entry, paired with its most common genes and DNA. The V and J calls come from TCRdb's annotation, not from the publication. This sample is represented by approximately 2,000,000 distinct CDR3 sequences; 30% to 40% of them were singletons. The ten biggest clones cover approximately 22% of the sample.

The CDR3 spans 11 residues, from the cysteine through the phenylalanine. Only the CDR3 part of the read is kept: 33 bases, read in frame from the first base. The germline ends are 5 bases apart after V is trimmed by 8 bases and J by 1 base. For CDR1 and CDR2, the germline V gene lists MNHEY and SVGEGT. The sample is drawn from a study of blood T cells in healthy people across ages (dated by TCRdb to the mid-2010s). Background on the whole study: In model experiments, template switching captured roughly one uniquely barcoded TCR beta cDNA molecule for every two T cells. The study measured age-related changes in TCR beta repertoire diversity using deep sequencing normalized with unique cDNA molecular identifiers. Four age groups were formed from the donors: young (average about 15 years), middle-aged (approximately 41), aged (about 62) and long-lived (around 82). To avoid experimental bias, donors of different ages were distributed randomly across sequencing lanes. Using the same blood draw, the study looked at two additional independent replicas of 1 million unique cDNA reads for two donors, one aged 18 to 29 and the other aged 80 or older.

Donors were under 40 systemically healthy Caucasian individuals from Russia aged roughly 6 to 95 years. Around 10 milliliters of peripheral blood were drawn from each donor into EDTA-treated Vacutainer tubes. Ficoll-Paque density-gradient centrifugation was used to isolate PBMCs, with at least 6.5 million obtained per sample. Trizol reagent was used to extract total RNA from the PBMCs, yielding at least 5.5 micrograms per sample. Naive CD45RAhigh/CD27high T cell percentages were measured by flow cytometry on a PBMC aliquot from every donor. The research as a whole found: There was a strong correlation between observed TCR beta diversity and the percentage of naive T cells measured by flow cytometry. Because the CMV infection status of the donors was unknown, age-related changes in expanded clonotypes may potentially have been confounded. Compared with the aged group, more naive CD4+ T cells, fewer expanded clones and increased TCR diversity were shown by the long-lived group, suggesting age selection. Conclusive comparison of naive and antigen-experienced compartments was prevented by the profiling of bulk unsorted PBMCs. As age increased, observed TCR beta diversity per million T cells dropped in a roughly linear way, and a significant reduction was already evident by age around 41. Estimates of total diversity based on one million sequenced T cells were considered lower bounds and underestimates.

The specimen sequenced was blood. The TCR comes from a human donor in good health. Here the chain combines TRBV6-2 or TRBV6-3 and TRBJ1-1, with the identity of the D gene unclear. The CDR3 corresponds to CASEGNTEAFF. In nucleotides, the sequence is TGTGCCAGCGAAGGGAACACTGAAGCTTTCTTT.